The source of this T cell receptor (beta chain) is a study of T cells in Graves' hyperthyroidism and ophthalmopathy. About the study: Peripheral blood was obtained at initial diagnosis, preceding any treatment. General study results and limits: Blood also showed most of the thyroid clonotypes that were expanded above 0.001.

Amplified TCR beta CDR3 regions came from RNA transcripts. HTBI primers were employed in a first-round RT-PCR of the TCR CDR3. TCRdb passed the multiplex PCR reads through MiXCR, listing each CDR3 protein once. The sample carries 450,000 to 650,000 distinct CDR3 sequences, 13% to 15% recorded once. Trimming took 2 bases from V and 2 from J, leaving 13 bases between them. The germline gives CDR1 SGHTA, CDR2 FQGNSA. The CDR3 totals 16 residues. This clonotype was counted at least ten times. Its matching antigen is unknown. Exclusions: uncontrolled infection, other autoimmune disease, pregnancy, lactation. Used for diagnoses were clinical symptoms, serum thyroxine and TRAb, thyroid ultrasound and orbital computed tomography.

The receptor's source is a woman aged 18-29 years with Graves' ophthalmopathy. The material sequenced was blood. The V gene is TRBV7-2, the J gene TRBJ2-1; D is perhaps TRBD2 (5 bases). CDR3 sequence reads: CASSLPRGFAYNEQFF. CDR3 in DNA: TGTGCCAGCAGCTTACCCCGCGGGTTTGCCTACAATGAGCAGTTCTTC.